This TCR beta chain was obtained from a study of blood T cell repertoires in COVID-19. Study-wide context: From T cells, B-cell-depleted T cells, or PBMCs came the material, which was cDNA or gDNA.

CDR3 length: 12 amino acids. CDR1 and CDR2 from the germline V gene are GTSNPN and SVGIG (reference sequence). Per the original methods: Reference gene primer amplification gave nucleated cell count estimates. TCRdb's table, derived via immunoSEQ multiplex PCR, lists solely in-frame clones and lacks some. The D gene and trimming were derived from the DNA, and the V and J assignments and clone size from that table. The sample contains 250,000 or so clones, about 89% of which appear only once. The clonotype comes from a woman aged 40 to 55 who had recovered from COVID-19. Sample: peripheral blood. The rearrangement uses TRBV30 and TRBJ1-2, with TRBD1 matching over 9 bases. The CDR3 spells CASGQGLEGYTF. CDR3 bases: TGTGCTTCGGGACAGGGACTCGAAGGCTACACCTTC.